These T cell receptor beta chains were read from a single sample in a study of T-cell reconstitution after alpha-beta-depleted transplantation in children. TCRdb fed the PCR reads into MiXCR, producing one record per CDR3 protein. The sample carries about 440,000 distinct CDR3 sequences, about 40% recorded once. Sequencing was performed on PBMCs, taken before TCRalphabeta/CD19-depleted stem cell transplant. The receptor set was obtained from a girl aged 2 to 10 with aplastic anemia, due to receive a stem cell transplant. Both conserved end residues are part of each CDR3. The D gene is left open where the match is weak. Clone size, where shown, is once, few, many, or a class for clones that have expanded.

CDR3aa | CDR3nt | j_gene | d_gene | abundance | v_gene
CASSSGAGATYNEQFF | TGTGCCAGCAGCTCAGGGGCGGGAGCGACATACAATGAGCAGTTCTTC | TRBJ2-1 | - | few | TRBV7-6
CSVVRGQGALYNEQFF | TGCAGCGTTGTCAGGGGACAGGGGGCATTGTACAATGAGCAGTTCTTC | TRBJ2-1 | TRBD1 | - | TRBV29-1
CASSHGVGGEYNEQFF | TGCGCCAGCAGCCACGGAGTAGGCGGGGAATACAATGAGCAGTTCTTC | TRBJ2-1 | - | - | TRBV5-1
CSARSREGMNTEAFF | TGCAGTGCTAGGAGCCGAGAGGGGATGAACACTGAAGCTTTCTTT | TRBJ1-1 | - | - | TRBV20-1
CASSQVKGYYTGELFF | TGCGCCAGCAGCCAAGTGAAGGGATACTACACCGGGGAGCTGTTTTTT | TRBJ2-2 | - | - | TRBV4-1
CASSYSRGGEDYGYTF | TGTGCCAGCAGTTACTCTCGGGGGGGCGAAGACTATGGCTACACCTTC | TRBJ1-2 | - | few | TRBV6-5
CASSLRRGGETQYF | TGTGCCAGCAGCTTAAGGAGGGGAGGAGAGACCCAGTACTTC | TRBJ2-5 | - | - | TRBV11-2
CASSFVAGATQETQYF | TGTGCCAGCAGTTTCGTAGCGGGAGCGACACAAGAGACCCAGTACTTC | TRBJ2-5 | TRBD2 | few | TRBV12-3/TRBV12-4
CASSLKRGYGYTF | TGTGCCAGCAGCTTAAAAAGGGGTTATGGCTACACCTTC | TRBJ1-2 | - | many | TRBV7-9
CASSPGARAARQFF | TGTGCCAGCAGCCCAGGGGCCAGAGCGGCGCGGCAGTTCTTC | TRBJ2-1 | - | - | TRBV5-6
CASSQEVGNQPQHF | TGTGCCAGCAGCCAAGAGGTCGGCAATCAGCCCCAGCATTTT | TRBJ1-5 | - | once | TRBV3-1
CATRGTAYYEQYF | TGTGCCACCAGGGGGACGGCGTATTACGAGCAGTACTTC | TRBJ2-7 | - | many | TRBV21-1
CSARDGSAGVNEQFF | TGCAGTGCTAGAGATGGTAGTGCGGGAGTAAATGAGCAGTTCTTC | TRBJ2-1 | TRBD2 | few | TRBV20-1
CAISQNTEGETQYF | TGTGCCATCAGTCAAAACACCGAAGGGGAGACCCAGTACTTC | TRBJ2-5 | - | - | TRBV10-3
CASKERATSTDTQYF | TGCGCCAGCAAAGAGCGGGCCACTAGCACAGATACGCAGTATTTT | TRBJ2-3 | - | many | TRBV10-2
CATRPGQPPDTQYF | TGTGCCACCAGACCGGGTCAACCGCCAGATACGCAGTATTTT | TRBJ2-3 | - | once | TRBV15
CAWSVGNEQYF | TGTGCCTGGAGTGTGGGGAACGAGCAGTACTTC | TRBJ2-7 | - | - | TRBV30
CASSTKQGYEQFF | TGTGCCAGCAGCACAAAACAGGGTTATGAGCAGTTCTTC | TRBJ2-1 | - | - | TRBV5-6
CASSYWLEGSTDTQYF | TGTGCCAGCAGTTACTGGCTAGAGGGTAGCACAGATACGCAGTATTTT | TRBJ2-3 | - | many | TRBV6-2/TRBV6-3
CASSHTSYYEQYF | TGTGCCAGCAGCCATACTAGCTACTACGAGCAGTACTTC | TRBJ2-7 | - | few | TRBV14
CASSSYGTRRHGYTF | TGTGCCAGCTCATCTTACGGGACGCGGCGGCATGGCTACACCTTC | TRBJ1-2 | - | - | TRBV18
CASSLEGDGYNQPQHF | TGTGCCAGCAGCTTAGAAGGAGACGGTTATAATCAGCCCCAGCATTTT | TRBJ1-5 | - | - | TRBV7-8
CASSWGQRVDGYTF | TGTGCCAGCAGCTGGGGTCAACGCGTCGATGGCTACACCTTC | TRBJ1-2 | - | - | TRBV7-9
CSARGLAGGPIQYF | TGCAGTGCTCGGGGACTAGCGGGGGGCCCGATTCAGTACTTC | TRBJ2-4 | TRBD2 | - | TRBV20-1
CASRGRENLDTQYF | TGCGCCAGTCGCGGGCGGGAGAATTTAGATACGCAGTATTTT | TRBJ2-3 | TRBD2 | - | TRBV5-1
CASSDTNAVGIQETQYF | TGTGCCAGCAGCGACACGAACGCGGTGGGGATCCAAGAGACCCAGTACTTC | TRBJ2-5 | - | - | TRBV5-5
CSASSGRDYNEQFF | TGCAGTGCTTCTAGCGGGAGGGACTACAATGAGCAGTTCTTC | TRBJ2-1 | TRBD2 | few | TRBV20-1
CASRGTGGSYEQYF | TGTGCCAGCAGAGGGACGGGGGGCTCCTACGAGCAGTACTTC | TRBJ2-7 | TRBD2 | - | TRBV28
CSASDPGPEFPHEQYF | TGCAGTGCTAGTGACCCGGGGCCCGAGTTTCCCCACGAGCAGTACTTC | TRBJ2-7 | - | - | TRBV20-1
CASSSREGRLDEQFF | TGTGCCAGCAGTTCGCGGGAGGGCCGGTTAGATGAGCAGTTCTTC | TRBJ2-1 | TRBD2 | few | TRBV12-3/TRBV12-4
CASSLADNFYEQYF | TGTGCCAGCAGCTTAGCGGACAATTTCTACGAGCAGTACTTC | TRBJ2-7 | - | - | TRBV7-8
CATSRDRGSSQETQYF | TGTGCCACCAGCAGAGATAGAGGCAGCTCCCAAGAGACCCAGTACTTC | TRBJ2-5 | - | many | TRBV15
CASSAPTSGTEQYF | TGCGCCAGCAGCGCCCCGACTAGCGGGACTGAGCAGTACTTC | TRBJ2-7 | TRBD2 | many | TRBV4-1
CATSGASGGQETQYF | TGTGCCACCAGCGGGGCTAGCGGGGGCCAAGAGACCCAGTACTTC | TRBJ2-5 | TRBD2 | - | TRBV15
CALRQGAYNEQFF | TGTGCCTTACGACAGGGGGCATACAATGAGCAGTTCTTC | TRBJ2-1 | TRBD1 | few | TRBV30
CSVEDKYNEQFF | TGCAGCGTTGAAGACAAGTACAATGAACAGTTCTTC | TRBJ2-1 | - | - | TRBV29-1
CATSRDERPGGPKYF | TGTGCCACCAGCAGAGATGAGAGGCCGGGGGGCCCGAAGTACTTC | TRBJ2-5 | - | many | TRBV15
CSAIPRADTQYF | TGCAGTGCGATCCCGCGCGCAGATACGCAGTATTTT | TRBJ2-3 | - | - | TRBV20-1
CASSLVVSSYNEQFF | TGTGCCAGCAGCTTAGTGGTTAGCTCCTACAATGAGCAGTTCTTC | TRBJ2-1 | - | - | TRBV5-1
CASSPNTGGGYEQYF | TGTGCCAGCTCACCAAACACAGGTGGAGGCTACGAGCAGTACTTC | TRBJ2-7 | - | few | TRBV18
CASSVSSSLGEQYF | TGTGCCAGCAGCGTTTCTAGTTCTTTGGGCGAGCAGTACTTC | TRBJ2-7 | - | - | TRBV9
CASRGQGRSYGYTF | TGTGCCAGCAGGGGTCAGGGGCGCAGCTATGGCTACACCTTC | TRBJ1-2 | - | many | TRBV2
CATAPRGESYNEQFF | TGTGCCACCGCCCCCCGAGGGGAGTCCTACAATGAGCAGTTCTTC | TRBJ2-1 | - | - | TRBV5-5
CSAHSRDTQYF | TGCAGTGCCCACTCGCGGGATACGCAGTATTTT | TRBJ2-3 | - | - | TRBV20-1
CASSYYNLASAIADEQFF | TGTGCCAGCAGTTACTATAATCTTGCGAGCGCCATCGCTGATGAGCAGTTCTTC | TRBJ2-1 | - | - | TRBV6-5